This T cell receptor beta chain derives from a study of T cell repertoires in cytomegalovirus infection. Across the whole study: Recently identified HLA-C-restricted CMV epitopes were among the peptides used.

Concerning this clonotype: Its target is unknown. A read error may be the cause here, since a much bigger clone is one base away.

Germline assignment: CDR1 SGHTA and CDR2 FQGTGA. This CDR3 spans 18 amino acids. Study-level points and caveats: Dominating the ex vivo response were TCR beta clonotypes that were CMV-specific and HLA-C-restricted.

TCRdb re-analysed the reads in MiXCR, keeping a single row per CDR3 protein. The table shows 900,000 to 950,000 distinct CDR3 sequences, with approximately 31% occurring only once. The chain joins TRBV7-3 to TRBJ2-6, with a possible D match to TRBD1 (6 bases). The sequence came from a human donor in good health (CMV status not recorded). Some clones in this sample may be carry-over from other donors' samples. The sequencing used cultured CD8+ T cells from PBMCs, collected from culture after CMV antigen stimulation. The CDR3 loop reads CANSYEGQSSSGANVLTF. In DNA, the CDR3 is TGTGCCAACAGCTACGAAGGACAGTCTAGCTCTGGGGCCAACGTCCTGACTTTC.